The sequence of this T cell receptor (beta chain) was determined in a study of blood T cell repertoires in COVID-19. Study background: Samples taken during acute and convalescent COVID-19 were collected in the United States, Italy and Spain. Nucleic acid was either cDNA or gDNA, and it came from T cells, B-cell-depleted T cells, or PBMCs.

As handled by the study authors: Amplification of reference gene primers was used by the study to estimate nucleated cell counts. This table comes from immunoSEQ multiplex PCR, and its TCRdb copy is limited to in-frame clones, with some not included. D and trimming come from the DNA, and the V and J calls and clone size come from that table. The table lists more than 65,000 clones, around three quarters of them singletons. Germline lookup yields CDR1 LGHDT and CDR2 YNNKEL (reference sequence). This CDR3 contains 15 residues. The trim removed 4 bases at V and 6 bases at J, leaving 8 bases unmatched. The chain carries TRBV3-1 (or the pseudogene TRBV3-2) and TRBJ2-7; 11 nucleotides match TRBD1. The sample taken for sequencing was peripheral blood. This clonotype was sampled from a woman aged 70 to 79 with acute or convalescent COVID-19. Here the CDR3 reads CASSPRGTGGPEQYF. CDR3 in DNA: TGTGCCAGCAGCCCCCGGGGGACAGGGGGGCCCGAGCAGTACTTC.